The present T cell receptor beta chain was sequenced within a study of monozygotic twins with inflammatory bowel disease. Study results and limitations: Discrimination among different T cell subtypes was not achievable.

Reanalyzing the 5' RACE reads, TCRdb keeps one entry per CDR3 protein, without DNA. This sample's clone table lists approximately 400,000 distinct CDR3 sequences. A word on this clonotype: Its antigen is currently unknown.

The CDR3 extends over 15 amino acids. CDR1 is SGDLS and CDR2 is YYNGEE in the germline V gene. The sequenced sample consisted of blood. The clonotype originates from a human donor with ulcerative colitis or Crohn's disease, or a healthy co-twin of an affected twin (not recorded which). This rearrangement joins TRBV9 to TRBJ2-5; the D gene TCRdb calls, TRBD2, cannot be checked with no DNA. The CDR3 spells CASSVVRGPQETQYF.